A single sample is the source of the 26 T cell receptor beta chains below, sequenced in a study of T cells after yellow fever vaccination. TCRdb reprocessed the 5' RACE reads with MiXCR, giving one entry per CDR3 protein. The data contain approximately 580,000 distinct CDR3 sequences, about 15% of them singletons. The material sequenced was PBMCs, taken about 5 days after the first yellow fever vaccination. These receptors all come from a man between 18 and 35 years old who received the YFV17D yellow fever vaccine.

This chain links TRBV20-1 with TRBJ2-7; D perhaps matches TRBD1 (6 bases). CDR1 DFQATT and CDR2 SNEGSKA come from the germline V gene (reference sequence). This CDR3 comprises 12 residues. The V end was cut by 5 bases, the J end by 6 bases, with 14 bases between. The CDR3 here is CSAEQTGSEQYF. CDR3 nucleotides: TGCAGTGCTGAGCAGACAGGTTCCGAGCAGTACTTC.

This clonotype was counted between two and nine times. The chain couples TRBV7-2 to TRBJ2-3; D not resolved. Germline CDR1 SGHTA, CDR2 FQGNSA. V was trimmed by 2 bases and J by 3 bases, leaving 15 bases between them. The CDR3 is made up of 16 amino acids. Here the CDR3 DNA reads TGTGCCAGCAGCTTAAGTCCGCTGAGGCGTACAGATACGCAGTATTTT. It is translated as CASSLSPLRRTDTQYF.

The chain employs TRBV19 and TRBJ2-5; D remains unclear. Germline V gene lookup returns CDR1 LNHDA and CDR2 SQIVND (reference sequence). CDR3 length equals 14 residues. The V and J ends lost 1 base and 3 bases respectively, with 9 bases between them. CDR3 protein: CASSIVNSKETQYF. The CDR3 DNA follows: TGTGCCAGTAGTATAGTTAACAGCAAAGAGACCCAGTACTTC. Variable domain in full (rest from reference TRBV19 and TRBJ2-5): DGGITQSPKYLFRKEGQNVTLSCEQNLNHDAMYWYRQDPGQGLRLIYYSQIVNDFQKGDIAEGYSVSREKKESFPLTVTSAQKNPTAFYLCASSIVNSKETQYFGPGTRLLVL.

This clonotype was counted between two and nine times. V gene TRBV29-1 combines with J gene TRBJ2-1, with D unclear. Trimming removed 2 bases from V and 4 bases from J, with 6 bases in between. The length of the CDR3 is 12 residues. CDR1 SQVTM and CDR2 ANQGSEA come from the germline V gene. The CDR3 DNA reads as TGCAGCGTTGAAAAAGTGTACAATGAGCAGTTCTTC. This encodes CSVEKVYNEQFF.

This clonotype was seen more than once but under ten times. The V call is TRBV5-1, the J call TRBJ1-1; no clear D gene. The germline CDR1 and CDR2 sequences are SGHRS and YFSETQ. V was clipped by 5 bases and J by 6 bases, with 14 bases between them. The CDR3 consists of 13 residues. The CDR3 bases are TGCGCCAGCAGATGGACCCCTGTTTCTGAAGCTTTCTTT. Its protein product is CASRWTPVSEAFF. Looking up the rest from reference TRBV5-1 and TRBJ1-1 gives the full variable domain: KAGVTQTPRYLIKTRGQQVTLSCSPISGHRSVSWYQQTPGQGLQFLFEYFSETQRNKGNFPGRFSGRQFSNSRSEMNVSTLELGDSALYLCASRWTPVSEAFFGQGTRLTVV.

This clonotype appeared a few times. The V call is TRBV4-3, the J call TRBJ1-3; TRBD1 is a possible D gene (5 bases). The length of the CDR3 is 20 residues. V shed 0 bases and J shed 0 bases, with 21 bases lying between them. Per germline, CDR1 LGHNA and CDR2 YSLEER. This CDR3 reads CASSQDRLGPGTISGNTIYF. In DNA form, the CDR3 reads TGCGCCAGCAGCCAAGATCGACTGGGTCCCGGGACTATCTCTGGAAACACCATATATTTT.

In this sample, this clonotype turned up a few times. V is TRBV12-3 or TRBV12-4 and J is TRBJ2-3; D uncertain. Trimming removed 1 base from V and 9 bases from J, with 14 bases in between. The CDR3 consists of 14 residues. CDR3 in amino acids: CASSLELHPGTQYF. CDR3 in DNA: TGTGCCAGCAGTTTAGAACTACATCCCGGCACGCAGTATTTT.

V is TRBV5-1 and J is TRBJ2-3; 13 bases fit TRBD2. Trimming took 5 bases from V and 0 from J; bases not matched to a gene: 12. Germline assignment: CDR1 SGHRS and CDR2 YFSETQ. The CDR3 covers 19 residues. The DNA for the CDR3 is TGCGCCAGCAGTTCCACACTAGCGGGGGGGCTTTGGAGCACAGATACGCAGTATTTT. Its protein is CASSSTLAGGLWSTDTQYF.

Concerning this clonotype itself: This clone may be a read error of a much larger clone one base away. V usage is TRBV14 and J usage is TRBJ2-5, with 7 bases fitting TRBD2. Trimming took 4 bases from V and 4 from J; bases not matched to a gene: 3. The germline CDR1 and CDR2 sequences are SGHDN and FVKESK. The CDR3 length is 13 residues. As DNA, the CDR3 is TGTGCCAGCAGCCGGCCTAGCGGAGAGACCCAGTACTTC. Protein: CASSRPSGETQYF.

In this sample, this clonotype turned up a few times. This sequence joins TRBV11-2 and TRBJ1-6; D unclear. The germline CDR1 and CDR2 sequences are SGHAT and FQNNGV. The germline V and J ends were trimmed by 2 bases and 9 bases, with 14 bases remaining between them. The CDR3 extends over 15 amino acids. CDR3 in amino acids: CASSLYFSQVSPLHF. In DNA, the CDR3 is TGTGCCAGCAGCTTATATTTTTCTCAAGTTTCACCCCTCCACTTT.

The chain recombines TRBV9 with TRBJ1-6, with D uncertain. The CDR3 sequence is 14 residues long. The germline CDR1 and CDR2 sequences are SGDLS and YYNGEE. Trimming stripped 0 bases from V and 5 bases from J, with 6 bases between. DNA of the CDR3: TGTGCCAGCAGCGTAGGTCCTAATAATTCACCCCTCCACTTT. Amino acid sequence: CASSVGPNNSPLHF. Full variable domain (rest looked up from reference TRBV9 and TRBJ1-6): DSGVTQTPKHLITATGQRVTLRCSPRSGDLSVYWYQQSLDQGLQFLIQYYNGEERAKGNILERFSAQQFPDLHSELNLSSLELGDSALYFCASSVGPNNSPLHFGNGTRLTVT.

The chain couples TRBV4-1 to TRBJ2-5, with 10 bases aligning to TRBD1. This CDR3 has 16 residues. J was trimmed by 2 bases and V by 4 bases; bases with no gene match: 7. CDR1 and CDR2 (germline): MGHRA, YSYEKL. CDR3 loop: CASSREGTGVQETQYF. The CDR3 DNA reads as TGCGCCAGCAGCCGCGAAGGGACAGGGGTGCAAGAGACCCAGTACTTC.

CDR3 sequence (DNA): TGTGCCAGCCACACAGGGGGCCCCGGGGAGCTGTTTTTT. The encoded protein is CASHTGGPGELFF. The chain recombines TRBV28 with TRBJ2-2; 9 bases match TRBD1. This CDR3 is built from 13 residues. Trimming took 8 bases from V and 6 from J; bases not matched to a gene: 4. Germline V gene lookup returns CDR1 MDHEN and CDR2 SYDVKM. The full variable domain, in which reference TRBV28 and TRBJ2-2 provide the parts outside the CDR3, is DVKVTQSSRYLVKRTGEKVFLECVQDMDHENMFWYRQDPGLGLRLIYFSYDVKMKEKGDIPEGYSVSREKKERFSLILESASTNQTSMYLCASHTGGPGELFFGEGSRLTVL.

This clonotype was detected a few times. The rearrangement links TRBV12-3 or TRBV12-4 to TRBJ2-7; 8 bases map to TRBD1. The CDR3 totals 16 residues. V trimming: 6 bases; J trimming: 4 bases; junction bases outside the gene matches: 14. The CDR3 DNA sequence: TGTGCCAGCAGCTTAACCGGGCAGGGGGCGGATTACGAGCAGTACTTC. This codes for CASSLTGQGADYEQYF.

This chain connects TRBV6-1 to TRBJ1-2; D may be TRBD1 (6 bases). The CDR3 extends over 16 amino acids. Germline assignment: CDR1 MNHNS and CDR2 SASEGT. V lost 7 bases and J 0 bases, leaving 18 bases between the germline ends. The CDR3 DNA reads as TGTGCCAGCATAGGGATCCGGGGACAAGCTAACTATGGCTACACCTTC. Translating it yields CASIGIRGQANYGYTF.

The rearrangement uses TRBV6-1 and TRBJ2-5; 8 bases match TRBD2. From germline, CDR1 is MNHNS and CDR2 SASEGT. Unmatched junction bases numbered 9, after V lost 6 bases and J lost 0 bases. CDR3 size: 16 residues. CDR3 region: CASSRGLAGYQETQYF. The CDR3 DNA reads TGTGCCAGCAGCCGAGGACTAGCTGGGTACCAAGAGACCCAGTACTTC.

The rearrangement joins TRBV20-1 to TRBJ2-7; possible D gene TRBD2, 5 bases. The CDR3 has 12 amino acids. Germline-derived CDR1 and CDR2 are DFQATT and SNEGSKA (reference sequence). Trimming left V 3 bases short and J 5 bases short, with 11 bases between. CDR3 nucleotides: TGCAGTGCTAGGGCGGGCGGCGACGAGCAGTACTTC. Amino acids: CSARAGGDEQYF.

This clonotype occurred a few times. The chain combines TRBV29-1 with TRBJ2-7; a possible D gene is TRBD1 (5 bases). Germline CDR1 reads SQVTM; CDR2 reads ANQGSEA. V was shortened by 3 bases and J by 2 bases, with 11 bases between the two germline ends. The length of the CDR3 is 13 residues. CDR3 bases: TGCAGCGTTGAGCAGGGTGAGGCCTACGAGCAGTACTTC. This codes for CSVEQGEAYEQYF.

This sequence joins TRBV5-1 and TRBJ2-3, with D perhaps matching TRBD2 (6 bases). V lost 2 bases and J 0 bases, leaving 7 bases between the germline ends. From germline, CDR1 is SGHRS and CDR2 YFSETQ. The CDR3 extends over 14 amino acids. CDR3 loop: CASSFGTSTDTQYF. In DNA, the CDR3 is TGCGCCAGCAGCTTTGGGACTAGCACAGATACGCAGTATTTT.

This clonotype was detected only a few times. J is TRBJ1-1 and V is TRBV20-1; TRBD1 might be the D (6 bases). CDR3 length: 16 amino acids. In germline, CDR1 is DFQATT, CDR2 SNEGSKA (reference sequence). The V end lost 4 bases, the J end lost 4 bases, and 22 bases lay between the germline ends. CDR3 amino acids: CSATPGGREAFTEAFF. In DNA form, the CDR3 reads TGCAGTGCTACCCCGGGGGGCAGGGAGGCGTTCACTGAAGCTTTCTTT.

The chain is built from TRBV7-2 and TRBJ2-6; D uncertain. Trimming shortened V by 5 bases and J by 2 bases, and 13 bases separated the two germline ends. The length of the CDR3 is 16 residues. Germline assignment: CDR1 SGHTA and CDR2 FQGNSA. Here the CDR3 reads CASSTQPGPGANVLTF. DNA for the CDR3: TGTGCCAGCAGCACCCAACCCGGGCCTGGGGCCAACGTCCTGACTTTC.

A few counts support this clonotype. J is TRBJ2-7 and V is TRBV5-1, with a possible D match to TRBD2 (6 bases). Germline-derived CDR1 and CDR2 are SGHRS and YFSETQ. CDR3 length: 17 residues. V was cut by 0 bases and J by 2 bases, with 18 bases left in between. As DNA, the CDR3 is TGCGCCAGCAGCTTGGATCTGACTAGATCGCTAGCCTACGAGCAGTACTTC. Encoded protein: CASSLDLTRSLAYEQYF.

The J gene is TRBJ2-1, the V gene TRBV18; 8 bases line up with TRBD2. Per germline, CDR1 KGHSH and CDR2 LQKENI. The trim removed 3 bases at V and 2 bases at J, leaving 15 bases unmatched. This CDR3 contains 19 residues. In DNA form, the CDR3 reads TGTGCCAGCTCACCGGCCCTTCTTGCGGGGGGAAGGACCTACAATGAGCAGTTCTTC. Its protein is CASSPALLAGGRTYNEQFF.

The J gene is TRBJ1-1, the V gene TRBV7-2, with D possibly TRBD1 on 6 matching bases. This CDR3 is 12 amino acids long. The germline gives CDR1 SGHTA, CDR2 FQGNSA. Trimming cost V 4 bases and J 6 bases, with 9 bases left between them. In DNA form, the CDR3 reads TGTGCCAGCAGCTCAGGACAGTCTGAAGCTTTCTTT. This translates into CASSSGQSEAFF.

This clonotype was recorded many times. The chain has TRBV12-3 or TRBV12-4 and TRBJ2-5; D assignment may be TRBD1 or TRBD2 (5 bases each). CDR3 length equals 14 residues. V lost 7 bases and J 4 bases, leaving 16 bases between the germline ends. CDR3 sequence (DNA): TGTGCCAGCAAGTTTAGCACGGGACGAGAGACCCAGTACTTC. It translates to CASKFSTGRETQYF.

J is TRBJ2-6 and V is TRBV29-1; tentatively, D is TRBD1 (6 bases). Trimming took off 4 bases at V and 2 bases at J, with 12 bases between the two ends. This CDR3 is built from 15 residues. The germline V gene encodes CDR1 SQVTM and CDR2 ANQGSEA. CDR3 sequence reads: CSVVQGTAGANVLTF. The CDR3 region has the DNA TGCAGCGTTGTACAGGGAACCGCTGGGGCCAACGTCCTGACTTTC.